The entry that follows covers one TCR beta chain sequence. This specimen belongs to a study of T cells in Graves' hyperthyroidism and ophthalmopathy. This blood was taken when hyperthyroidism was first diagnosed, before any ophthalmopathy symptoms existed. RNA transcripts served as the template for amplifying TCR beta CDR3 regions. In the first-round RT-PCR of the TCR CDR3, the HTBI primer set was used. TCRdb called the multiplex PCR reads again in MiXCR, with one record for every CDR3 protein. The data contain over 700,000 distinct CDR3 sequences, roughly a sixth of them singletons. The CDR3 extends over 11 amino acids. Trimming shortened V by 7 bases and J by 0 bases, and 7 bases separated the two germline ends. Germline V CDR1 and CDR2: SQVTM, ANQGSEA.

The sample comprised blood. This clonotype was obtained from a woman in her forties or fifties with Graves' hyperthyroidism that later progressed to Graves' ophthalmopathy. This chain connects TRBV29-1 to TRBJ2-7; TRBD1 is a possible D gene (5 bases). This chain's CDR3 is CSAGISYEQYF. The DNA for the CDR3 is TGCAGCGCAGGGATCTCCTACGAGCAGTACTTC.